The clone carrying this TCR beta chain was seen ten or more times. Its antigen is not known. The library labeled individual cDNA molecules by adding unique molecular identifiers to them. Per the original data handling: Counting gave a median of around 89,000 TCRs per sample, with values ranging from about 20,000 to 750,000. TCRdb independently ran MiXCR on the 5' RACE reads; one entry per CDR3 protein. These V and J calls rely on TCRdb rather than the paper's analysis. The repertoire consists of 130,000 or so distinct CDR3 sequences, with 3.5% to 5% occurring once and the leading ten covering 1.2% to 1.5%. The data are from a study of human T cells and chemical hapten exposure. Study background: Per-sample TCR yield variability stemmed mainly from small pooled library volume differences.

The CDR3 consists of 13 residues. Germline CDR1 reads DFQATT; CDR2 reads SNEGSKA (reference sequence). Trimming took 6 bases from V and 0 from J; bases not matched to a gene: 4. The starting material, unfractionated whole blood, was used for total RNA extraction. Notes on the study in general: Sensitizing with DPC caused no change in TCRs above 1 in 1000 frequency.

This TCR derives from a female donor in good health. The chain carries TRBV20-1 and TRBJ1-2; 7 bases agree with TRBD1. CDR3 sequence reads: CSARTGTNYGYTF. DNA for the CDR3: TGCAGTGCGAGGACAGGCACTAACTATGGCTACACCTTC.